These 18 T cell receptor beta chains came from one sample sequenced in a study of CD8 T cells in ankylosing spondylitis. Via MiXCR, TCRdb re-called the 5' RACE reads, giving one row per CDR3 protein. The sample has roughly 40,000 distinct CDR3 sequences; roughly 11% are singletons. Material: blood, either unsorted or a sorted T cell fraction (not recorded which). The receptors come from a male donor with ankylosing spondylitis or in good health (not recorded which).

This clonotype was counted ten times or more. The rearrangement uses TRBV6-5 and TRBJ2-5; possible D gene TRBD2, 5 bases. The CDR3 has 16 residues. Germline V lookup: CDR1 MNHEY, CDR2 SVGAGI. V was shortened by 2 bases and J by 2 bases, with 15 bases between the two germline ends. This chain's CDR3 is CASSYGRRLPQETQYF. As DNA, the CDR3 is TGTGCCAGCAGTTACGGGCGGCGACTACCTCAAGAGACCCAGTACTTC.

The sample holds many counts of this clonotype. V gene TRBV12-3 or TRBV12-4 combines with J gene TRBJ1-5; D ambiguous. With 3 bases removed from V and 1 base from J, the gap between germline ends came to 4 bases. This CDR3 is built from 13 residues. CDR3: CASSFGSNQPQHF. The CDR3 nucleotides read TGTGCCAGCAGTTTTGGCAGCAATCAGCCCCAGCATTTT.

This clonotype was found many times. V usage is TRBV14 and J usage is TRBJ2-3, with 9 bases fitting TRBD1. Germline V gene sequence: CDR1 SGHDN, CDR2 FVKESK. V lost 2 bases to trimming and J lost 1 base; unmatched junction nucleotides: 7. The CDR3 consists of 17 residues. CDR3 residues: CASSQKYRGPGTDTQYF. For the CDR3, the DNA is TGTGCCAGCAGCCAAAAGTACAGGGGGCCGGGCACAGATACGCAGTATTTT.

This rearrangement joins TRBV5-1 to TRBJ2-1; 7 nucleotides line up with TRBD1. Germline V CDR1 and CDR2: SGHRS, YFSETQ. Trimming cost V 1 base and J 8 bases; bases outside gene matches: 6. This CDR3 spans 14 amino acids. This CDR3 reads CASSLWDSSDEQFF. The CDR3 DNA sequence: TGCGCCAGCAGCTTGTGGGACAGTTCCGATGAGCAGTTCTTC.

Many counts were recorded for this clonotype. The J gene is TRBJ1-1, the V gene TRBV5-1; D remains unclear. CDR3 length: 14 amino acids. Per the germline V gene, CDR1 is SGHRS and CDR2 is YFSETQ. V was pared by 3 bases and J by 1 base, with 10 bases between. The CDR3 region has the DNA TGCGCCAGCAGCTCAACCGCGGGGAACACTGAAGCTTTCTTT. It specifies CASSSTAGNTEAFF.

This clonotype was recorded at least ten times. The chain is built from TRBV29-1 and TRBJ2-1; 9 nucleotides agree with TRBD2. CDR1 is SQVTM and CDR2 is ANQGSEA in the germline V gene. The CDR3 loop spans 14 amino acids. The V gene end was trimmed by 6 bases and the J gene end by 4 bases; junction bases not matched to a gene: 7. The CDR3 bases are TGCAGCGTCGACGGGACTAGCCCGTACAATGAGCAGTTCTTC. This translates into CSVDGTSPYNEQFF.

This clonotype was detected many times. The rearrangement uses TRBV5-1 and TRBJ1-1, with D perhaps TRBD1 (6 bases). Germline-derived CDR1 and CDR2 are SGHRS and YFSETQ. The CDR3 spans 15 residues. V lost 0 bases, J lost 3 bases, and 12 bases lay in between. The CDR3 DNA follows: TGCGCCAGCAGCTTGGATTCAGGGGAAGACACTGAAGCTTTCTTT. Translating gives CASSLDSGEDTEAFF.

V gene TRBV5-1 combines with J gene TRBJ2-1, with TRBD1 as a possible D gene (6 bases). Trimming took 1 base from V and 0 from J, leaving 14 bases between them. Germline V gives CDR1 SGHRS, CDR2 YFSETQ. The CDR3 runs 17 residues. CDR3 amino acids: CASSLFGQSSSYNEQFF. The CDR3 DNA reads as TGCGCCAGCAGCTTGTTCGGACAGTCCAGCTCCTACAATGAGCAGTTCTTC.

This clonotype appeared many times. The V call is TRBV12-3 or TRBV12-4, the J call TRBJ2-2, with D tentatively TRBD2 (5 bases). The CDR3 covers 13 residues. Trimming stripped 6 bases from V and 6 bases from J, with 11 bases between. The CDR3 here is CASRWTGAGELFF. The DNA for the CDR3 is TGTGCCAGCAGGTGGACTGGGGCCGGGGAGCTGTTTTTT.

J is TRBJ2-6 and V is TRBV4-1; D unclear. Trimming cost V 3 bases and J 2 bases, with 11 bases left between them. CDR3 length equals 16 residues. CDR1 and CDR2 from the germline V gene are MGHRA and YSYEKL. In DNA, the CDR3 is TGCGCCAGCAGCCAGTATGCGGTAGCTGGGGCCAACGTCCTGACTTTC. Translated, it gives CASSQYAVAGANVLTF.

The chain couples TRBV29-1 to TRBJ2-6; D is perhaps TRBD1 (6 bases). The CDR3 has 14 residues. The V and J ends lost 6 bases and 4 bases respectively, with 13 bases between them. Looked up from germline, CDR1 is SQVTM and CDR2 is ANQGSEA. CDR3 sequence: CSVQTGSGANVLTF. The CDR3 region has the DNA TGCAGCGTCCAAACAGGGTCGGGGGCCAACGTCCTGACTTTC.

There are many counts of this clonotype. The chain has TRBV2 and TRBJ2-2; 8 nucleotides align to TRBD1. The CDR3 is 14 amino acids. CDR1 SNHLY and CDR2 FYNNEI come from the germline V gene. V shed 6 bases and J 5 bases; nucleotides not matched to a gene: 5. The CDR3 loop is CASRGTGETGELFF. The CDR3 DNA reads as TGTGCCAGCAGAGGGACAGGTGAAACCGGGGAGCTGTTTTTT. The full variable domain, in which reference TRBV2 and TRBJ2-2 provide the parts outside the CDR3, is EPEVTQTPSHQVTQMGQEVILRCVPISNHLYFYWYRQILGQKVEFLVSFYNNEISEKSEIFDDQFSVERPDGSNFTLKIRSTKLEDSAMYFCASRGTGETGELFFGEGSRLTVL.

This clonotype was counted at least ten times. The chain is built from TRBV4-1 and TRBJ1-2; the D is unclear. The CDR3 sequence is 15 residues long. V shed 7 bases and J shed 5 bases, with 20 bases lying between them. Germline V gene sequence: CDR1 MGHRA, CDR2 YSYEKL. The CDR3 DNA is TGCGCCAGCACACCCGGATGGGAGTTAGGATATGGCTACACCTTC. It specifies CASTPGWELGYGYTF.

This clonotype has a count of ten or more. The chain has TRBV6-5 and TRBJ2-1; 8 bases line up with TRBD1. This CDR3 is 15 amino acids long. With V trimmed by 1 base and J by 7 bases, 6 bases remained unmatched. Germline V gives CDR1 MNHEY, CDR2 SVGAGI. The CDR3 nucleotides are TGTGCCAGCAGTTACTTTAGGACAGGGATTAATGAGCAGTTCTTC. It specifies CASSYFRTGINEQFF.

The sample holds many counts of this clonotype. The rearrangement joins TRBV5-1 to TRBJ2-5; D not certain. Germline values: CDR1 SGHRS, CDR2 YFSETQ. This CDR3 has 14 residues. Trimming pared 2 bases from V and 10 bases from J, leaving 18 bases between. CDR3 coding DNA: TGCGCCAGCAGCTTAATAGGCCCTCCCTGGGACCAGTACTTC. This encodes CASSLIGPPWDQYF.

This clonotype was detected many times. The genes are TRBV10-3 and TRBJ2-7, with D possibly matching TRBD1 (6 bases). The CDR3 spans 13 residues. Trimming took off 4 bases at V and 4 bases at J, with 11 bases between the two ends. Germline V gives CDR1 ENHRY, CDR2 SYGVKD. CDR3 nucleotide sequence: TGTGCCATCAGTGTCGGACAGACTTACGAGCAGTACTTC. This encodes CAISVGQTYEQYF.

Many counts were recorded for this clonotype. The rearrangement joins TRBV5-1 to TRBJ1-1, with D tentatively TRBD1 (5 bases). This CDR3 spans 14 amino acids. Per germline, CDR1 SGHRS and CDR2 YFSETQ. Trimming removed 6 bases from V and 6 bases from J, with 18 bases in between. DNA for the CDR3: TGCGCCAGCACGCCCGGGGACCGTGTCGCTGAAGCTTTCTTT. It is translated as CASTPGDRVAEAFF.

On this clonotype itself: It may be a read error: a sequence one base away is much more abundant. The J gene is TRBJ2-3, the V gene TRBV20-1; possibly TRBD1 or TRBD2 for D (7 bases each). Trimming shortened V by 8 bases and J by 5 bases, and 23 bases separated the two germline ends. The V gene's germline CDR1 is DFQATT and CDR2 SNEGSKA (reference sequence). The CDR3 length is 15 residues. The CDR3, as DNA: TGCAGTACTAATCGGGCAGGGGGGGTTCGAGATACGCAGTATTTT. This translates into CSTNRAGGVRDTQYF.